One T cell receptor (beta chain) is described in this entry. The antigen this receptor binds is unknown. No qualities accompany the bases; no much larger clone lies one base away. To be selected, patients needed enough residual fresh-frozen tumor tissue and more than two years of available survival data. Molecular status otherwise varied across the glioblastoma patients, but none of them carried an isocitrate dehydrogenase mutation. PBMC collection took place before vaccination, two weeks after the third vaccination, and at tumor progression if progression occurred. Genomic DNA was extracted with the Qiagen DNeasy Blood extraction Kit. These data originate in a study of glioma-infiltrating T cells after dendritic cell vaccination (dated by TCRdb to the mid-2010s). In the study overall: Of the approximately 15 glioblastoma patients in the cohort, all drawn from Phase I and II dendritic cell vaccination trials, 9 were newly diagnosed and 6 had recurrent disease. Survival after dendritic cell vaccination was correlated with TCR sequencing metrics such as TIL content and the overlap between tumor and blood repertoires. In glioblastoma patients vaccinated with dendritic cells, deep sequencing of TCR beta CDR3 regions served to measure tumor-infiltrating lymphocyte content and to compare repertoires between tumor and blood. Patients received three intradermal dendritic cell vaccine injections at biweekly intervals in the arm below the axilla. Patients received autologous tumor lysate-pulsed dendritic cell vaccination between about 2003 and 2013. The vaccine was prepared from monocyte-derived dendritic cells that were cultured for more than six days with IL-4 and GM-CSF and then pulsed overnight with autologous tumor lysate.

Using the immunoSEQ assay, TCRB CDR3 regions were amplified from 2 micrograms of genomic DNA, or from all available DNA when less than that was on hand. The multiplex PCR relied on 60 forward primers for TCR V beta segments and 13 reverse primers for J beta segments. Synthetic control templates were spiked into each sample at limiting dilution to estimate reads per starting template. Sequencing produced 87 bp reads on the Illumina HiSeq System. Per the original workflow: PCR and sequencing errors were removed by a nearest neighbor algorithm that merged closely related sequences. TCR overlap was measured as the percentage of unique tumor TCR beta sequences also present in the same patient's peripheral blood. TCRdb's version of the immuneACCESS table is confined to in-frame rearrangements and falls short of the full clone set. An unresolved V gene accounts for under half of the shortfall where checked; the remainder is of unknown origin. Clonal size and the V and J genes are those of that table, whereas D and trimming came from the DNA. The table for this sample lists fewer than 75,000 clones; 81% of them were counted only once. The ten top clones hold roughly 7.7% of the sample.

Overall study outcomes, separate from this receptor: The TCR overlap response model with three groups was called speculative and said to need prospective validation. The cohort was small and heterogeneous, and full blood and tumor sets were available for few patients, with initial-recurrent tumor pairs available for even fewer patients. TCR clonality showed no direct relationship with survival, which suggests that a diverse polyclonal response may be important. After dendritic cell vaccination, a higher estimated pretreatment TIL content predicted longer time to progression and overall survival.

Trimming accounts for 9 bases at V and 5 bases at J, while the number of junction bases matched to no gene is 9. The germline V gene supplies CDR1 MNHNS and CDR2 SASEGT. The CDR3 holds 13 amino acids from the cysteine to the phenylalanine. The read is trimmed to its CDR3 DNA, 39 bases read in frame from base 1. The TCR comes from a human donor with glioblastoma. The rearranged chain carries TRBV6-1 and TRBJ1-2; 7 junctional bases match TRBD1. The specimen comprised blood, sampled before dendritic cell vaccination. The DNA sequence follows: TGTGCCAGTCACAGGGGCTTGGGGTATGGCTACACCTTC. This gives the protein CASHRGLGYGYTF.